These 13 T cell receptor beta chains were all obtained from the same sample, sequenced in a study of CXCR3-negative and CXCR3-positive naive CD8 T cells. In preparing the TRB cDNA libraries, 5' RACE with UMI labels was used. TCRdb reprocessed the 5' RACE reads and reports one entry per CDR3 protein, with no DNA. This sample's table has fewer than 55,000 distinct CDR3 sequences. The sample consisted of naive CXCR3- CD8+ T cells from blood. Subset here: CD45RO-CCR7+CD27+CD95- naive CD8+ T cells lacking CXCR3 (TNR3-). Source of these receptors: a human donor in good health. Some clones in this sample may be carry-over from other donors' samples.

The chain carries TRBV29-1 and TRBJ2-7; TCRdb names TRBD1, which stays unverified in the absence of DNA. In germline, CDR1 is SQVTM, CDR2 ANQGSEA. The CDR3 has 13 amino acids. CDR3 loop: CSVVVQGAYEQYF.

The chain is built from TRBV28 and TRBJ2-1; the D call of TRBD1 rests on TCRdb alone, since no DNA is present to check it. This CDR3 has 14 amino acids. Germline CDR1 and CDR2: MDHEN and SYDVKM. CDR3 region: CASRGRGSYNEQFF.

This sequence joins TRBV2 and TRBJ2-3; lacking DNA, the TRBD2 call made by TCRdb goes unchecked. Germline lookup yields CDR1 SNHLY and CDR2 FYNNEI. The length of the CDR3 is 15 residues. The CDR3 here is CASSGLADSTDTQYF.

V gene TRBV27 combines with J gene TRBJ2-3. The CDR3 runs to 13 residues. Germline values: CDR1 MNHEY, CDR2 SMNVEV (reference sequence). The CDR3 loop reads CASSLTDTDTQYF.

This chain joins TRBV14 and TRBJ1-1; TCRdb names TRBD1, which stays unverified in the absence of DNA. Germline-derived CDR1 and CDR2 are SGHDN and FVKESK. The CDR3 contains 15 residues. The CDR3: CASSLDRGLLAEAFF.

The chain links TRBV7-2 to TRBJ2-5; TCRdb outputs TRBD1, but without DNA this stays unchecked. Germline values: CDR1 SGHTA, CDR2 FQGNSA. CDR3 length: 15 amino acids. CDR3 loop: CASSSVDRAQETQYF.

The chain has TRBV14 and TRBJ2-4; TCRdb designates TRBD1, a call that cannot be tested without DNA. The CDR3 contains 16 residues. The V gene's germline CDR1 is SGHDN and CDR2 FVKESK. The CDR3 spells CASSHATGVGKNIQYF. The full variable domain, its missing parts supplied by reference TRBV14 and TRBJ2-4, is EAGVTQFPSHSVIEKGQTVTLRCDPISGHDNLYWYRRVMGKEIKFLLHFVKESKQDESGMPNNRFLAERTGGTYSTLKVQPAELEDSGVYFCASSHATGVGKNIQYFGAGTRLSVL.

This sequence joins TRBV29-1 and TRBJ2-3; the D gene TCRdb calls, TRBD1, cannot be checked with no DNA. Per the germline V gene, CDR1 is SQVTM and CDR2 is ANQGSEA. The length of the CDR3 is 11 residues. The CDR3 is CSVDVLVTQYF.

This sequence joins TRBV9 and TRBJ2-7; the TCRdb D gene call, TRBD1, has no DNA to confirm it. Germline V gene lookup returns CDR1 SGDLS and CDR2 YYNGEE. CDR3 length: 13 residues. The CDR3 sequence: CASSQGASYEQYF.

The chain is built from TRBV6-2 or TRBV6-3 and TRBJ2-6; checking the TCRdb D call of TRBD1 is not possible without DNA. There are 14 residues in the CDR3. Germline lookup yields CDR1 MNHEY and CDR2 SVGEGT. CDR3: CASSPEGESNVLTF.

This CDR3 is CSVETRREQYF. The gene calls are TRBV29-1 and TRBJ2-7. CDR3 length equals 11 residues. Germline CDR1 reads SQVTM; CDR2 reads ANQGSEA.

This sequence joins TRBV7-2 and TRBJ2-7; the TCRdb call, TRBD2, lacks DNA for checking. This CDR3 is 15 amino acids long. Germline V gene lookup returns CDR1 SGHTA and CDR2 FQGNSA. CDR3 sequence: CASSGASGGAYEQYF.

V usage is TRBV28 and J usage is TRBJ1-2; with no DNA, the TCRdb D assignment of TRBD1 cannot be verified. Germline V lookup: CDR1 MDHEN, CDR2 SYDVKM. CDR3 length: 14 amino acids. Here the CDR3 reads CASNGGRTWYGYTF.